This is a list of T cell receptor beta chains from one sample in a study of T cell responses to AZD1222 COVID-19 vaccine. Assay used: immunoSEQ multiplex PCR; TCRdb lists only in-frame clones, some missing. The sample consists of roughly 140,000 clones, approximately 91% of them appearing once. The source material was peripheral blood, sampled 28 days after the second AZD1222 dose. The receptors here all came from an adult who received the AZD1222 COVID-19 vaccine. Each CDR3 is given with its conserved first and last residue. A D gene is named only where the DNA matches it firmly. The size field is filled for only some rows; it gives once, few, many or a size class.

v_call: TRBV19
d_call: .
clone_size: .
j_call: TRBJ1-5
cdr3_aa: CASSIGPNQPQHF
cdr3_nt: TGTGCCAGTAGTATAGGCCCTAATCAGCCCCAGCATTTT

v_call: TRBV3-1/TRBV3-2
d_call: TRBD2
clone_size: .
j_call: TRBJ2-7
cdr3_aa: CASSQGTSGSAGYEQYF
cdr3_nt: TGTGCCAGCAGCCAAGGTACTAGCGGGAGTGCCGGCTACGAGCAGTACTTC

v_call: TRBV21-1
d_call: .
clone_size: few
j_call: TRBJ2-7
cdr3_aa: CASSPRSGISYEQYF
cdr3_nt: TGTGCCAGCAGCCCTCGGTCGGGGATTTCCTACGAGCAGTACTTC

v_call: TRBV7-9
d_call: .
clone_size: .
j_call: TRBJ1-1
cdr3_aa: CASSSSVATEAFF
cdr3_nt: TGTGCCAGCAGCAGCTCGGTGGCCACTGAAGCTTTCTTT

v_call: TRBV5-1
d_call: .
clone_size: .
j_call: TRBJ1-2
cdr3_aa: CASSPNAYRPYGYTF
cdr3_nt: TGCGCCAGCAGCCCCAACGCATATAGACCTTATGGCTACACCTTC

v_call: TRBV27
d_call: .
clone_size: .
j_call: TRBJ2-1
cdr3_aa: CASSLGAYNEQFF
cdr3_nt: TGTGCCAGCAGTCTCGGGGCTTACAATGAGCAGTTCTTC

v_call: TRBV27
d_call: TRBD2
clone_size: .
j_call: TRBJ2-3
cdr3_aa: CASSAGLADTDTQYF
cdr3_nt: TGTGCCAGCAGTGCGGGACTAGCGGACACAGATACGCAGTATTTT

v_call: TRBV5-1
d_call: TRBD1
clone_size: .
j_call: TRBJ1-2
cdr3_aa: CASHLGGQGYGYTF
cdr3_nt: TGCGCCAGCCACCTGGGGGGACAGGGGTACGGCTACACCTTC

v_call: TRBV9
d_call: .
clone_size: .
j_call: TRBJ1-3
cdr3_aa: CASSARDGAGNTIYF
cdr3_nt: TGTGCCAGCAGCGCCCGGGACGGCGCTGGAAACACCATATATTTT

v_call: TRBV28
d_call: TRBD1
clone_size: .
j_call: TRBJ1-4
cdr3_aa: CASRRTGGSSEKLFF
cdr3_nt: TGTGCCAGCAGACGTACAGGGGGGAGTAGTGAAAAACTGTTTTTT

v_call: TRBV2
d_call: .
clone_size: .
j_call: TRBJ2-7
cdr3_aa: CASSDHRSYEQYF
cdr3_nt: TGTGCCAGCAGTGATCACAGATCCTACGAGCAGTACTTC

v_call: TRBV7-2
d_call: TRBD1
clone_size: once
j_call: TRBJ1-6
cdr3_aa: CASSLAGQGNSPLHF
cdr3_nt: TGTGCCAGCAGCTTAGCGGGACAGGGTAATTCACCCCTCCACTTT

v_call: TRBV11-2
d_call: TRBD1
clone_size: few
j_call: TRBJ1-3
cdr3_aa: CASSLVGTGLATIYF
cdr3_nt: TGTGCCAGCAGCTTAGTGGGGACAGGGCTGGCCACCATATATTTT

v_call: TRBV5-1
d_call: TRBD1
clone_size: once
j_call: TRBJ2-7
cdr3_aa: CASTGTGGINEQYF
cdr3_nt: TGCGCCAGCACCGGGACAGGGGGCATTAACGAGCAGTACTTC

v_call: TRBV3-1/TRBV3-2
d_call: .
clone_size: .
j_call: TRBJ2-3
cdr3_aa: CASSQDPQTSTDTQYF
cdr3_nt: TGTGCCAGCAGCCAAGATCCCCAGACCAGCACAGATACGCAGTATTTT